This T cell receptor beta chain was obtained from a study of control samples from healthy donors and cancer patients. This CDR3 contains 20 residues. Trimming removed 5 bases from V and 0 bases from J, with 23 bases in between. CDR1 and CDR2 from the germline V gene are MDHEN and SYDVKM. The method was immunoSEQ multiplex PCR; TCRdb's version includes in-frame clones alone and lacks a portion of them. The data show roughly 370,000 clones, with around 90% seen just once and approximately 6.3% held by the top ten. This chain joins TRBV28 and TRBJ1-6; D is unclear. Source material: PBMCs. The origin of this receptor is a middle-aged man with head and neck cancer. CDR3 sequence (DNA): TGTGCCAGCAGTCCTGGGTGGATGGGTGCTATAAGCTCCTATAATTCACCCCTCCACTTT. Protein product: CASSPGWMGAISSYNSPLHF. The full variable domain, its missing parts supplied by reference TRBV28 and TRBJ1-6, is DVKVTQSSRYLVKRTGEKVFLECVQDMDHENMFWYRQDPGLGLRLIYFSYDVKMKEKGDIPEGYSVSREKKERFSLILESASTNQTSMYLCASSPGWMGAISSYNSPLHFGNGTRLTVT.